Listed here is a single T cell receptor beta chain. Its antigen is undetermined. CD45RO negativity and positive selection for CCR7 defined naive CD8 cells, a population that excluded terminally differentiated effector memory CD45RA+ cells. The sample belongs to a study of shared clonotypes between healthy human individuals. General study points: Sequencing of the sorted subsets was shown by rarefaction to be incomplete despite large depth. Depth of sequencing was expected to influence donor clonotype sharing. Some clonotypes were shared by all four sorted-subset donors, while others were not shared. The non-shared ones had lower generation probabilities than the shared ones.

This CDR3 region has 15 residues. Between the trimmed V and J ends, which lost 3 bases and 5 bases, there was a span of 17 bases. CDR1 is SGHDN, CDR2 FVKESK, per germline. Sequencing was at deep level. Here immunoSEQ multiplex PCR was the method, and the copy in TCRdb shows in-frame clones only, minus some. The sample records just over 2,000,000 clones, about 95% being singletons. The source material was naive CD8+ T cells sorted from blood. The origin of this receptor is a man younger than 35 in good health. J is TRBJ2-7 and V is TRBV14; no definite D call. The CDR3 region is CASSHRSRVSHEQYF. In DNA, the CDR3 is TGTGCCAGCAGCCATAGGAGTCGGGTTTCCCACGAGCAGTACTTC.